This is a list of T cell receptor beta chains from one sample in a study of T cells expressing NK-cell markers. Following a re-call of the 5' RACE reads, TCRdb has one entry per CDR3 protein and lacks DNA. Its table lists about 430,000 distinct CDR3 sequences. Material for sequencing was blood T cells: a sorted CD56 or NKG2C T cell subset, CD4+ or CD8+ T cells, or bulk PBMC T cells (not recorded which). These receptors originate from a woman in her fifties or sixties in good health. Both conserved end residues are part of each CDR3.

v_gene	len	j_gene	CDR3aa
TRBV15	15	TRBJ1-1	CATSRDRQKNTEAFF
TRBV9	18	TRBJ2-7	CASSVEGGGSGQVYEQYF
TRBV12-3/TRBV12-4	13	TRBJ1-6	CASSLYRNSPLHF
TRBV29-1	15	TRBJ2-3	CSVGQPGEGTDTQYF
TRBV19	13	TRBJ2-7	CASSMVASGMQYF
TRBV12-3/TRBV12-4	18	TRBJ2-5	CASSWPPRDRGRKETQYF
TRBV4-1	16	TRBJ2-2	CASSLEGRANTGELFF
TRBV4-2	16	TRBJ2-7	CASSPGGIARGAEQYF
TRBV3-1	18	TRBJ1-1	CASSQEQAPWGVNTEAFF
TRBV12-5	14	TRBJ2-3	CASGGLSPTDTQYF
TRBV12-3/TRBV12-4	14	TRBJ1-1	CASTPLRASTEAFF
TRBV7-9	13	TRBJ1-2	CASSRAGTAGYTF
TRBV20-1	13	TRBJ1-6	CSARQDYNSPLHF
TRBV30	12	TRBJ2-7	CAWTSGGYEQYF
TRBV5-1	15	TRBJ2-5	CASSSTHGGLETQYF
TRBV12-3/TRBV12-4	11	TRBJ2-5	CASSLLETQYF
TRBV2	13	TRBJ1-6	CASSEAEVAPLHF
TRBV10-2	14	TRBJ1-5	CASSEGSHNQPQHF
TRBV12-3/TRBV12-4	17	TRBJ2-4	CASRKARSDRGSNIQYF
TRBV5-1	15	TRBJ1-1	CASSLRQGMYTEAFF
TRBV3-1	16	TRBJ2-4	CASSQRGVGRLNIQYF
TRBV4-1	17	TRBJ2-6	CASSQGGLGSGANVLTF
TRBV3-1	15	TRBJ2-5	CASSHPRTAKETQYF
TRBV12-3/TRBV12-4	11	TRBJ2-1	CATLSGVEQFF
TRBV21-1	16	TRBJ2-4	CASRDGTILAKNIQYF
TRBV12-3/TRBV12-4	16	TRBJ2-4	CASSLMGQSGGNIQYF
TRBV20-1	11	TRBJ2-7	CSVWGQNEQYF
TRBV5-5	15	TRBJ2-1	CASTTRQDSYNEQFF
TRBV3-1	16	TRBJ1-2	CASSQETGTRALGYTF
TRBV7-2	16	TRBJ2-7	CASSLPLSRLAHEQYF
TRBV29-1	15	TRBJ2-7	CSVLKLAGVRYEQYF
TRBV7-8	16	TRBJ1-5	CASSLEVGRRNQPQHF
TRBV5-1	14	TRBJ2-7	CASTGGGGSYEQYF
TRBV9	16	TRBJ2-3	CASSAHSGRGTDTQYF
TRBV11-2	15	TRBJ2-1	CASSLWTSGSDEQFF
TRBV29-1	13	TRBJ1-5	CSVAQGGGQPQHF
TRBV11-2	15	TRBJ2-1	CASSLGPGTYNEQFF
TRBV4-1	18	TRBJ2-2	CASSRIWGGTPNTGELFF
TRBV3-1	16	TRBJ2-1	CASSQGGNPRYNEQFF
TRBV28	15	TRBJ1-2	CASSPLIGGNYGYTF
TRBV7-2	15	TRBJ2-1	CASRSLGGMGNEQFF
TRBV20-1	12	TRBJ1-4	CSARSSGKERFF
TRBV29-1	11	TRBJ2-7	CSVAEGGAQYF
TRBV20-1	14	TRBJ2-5	CSANRQGAQETQYF
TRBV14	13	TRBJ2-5	CASSTKSGETQYF
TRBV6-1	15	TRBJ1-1	CASSEAWGRRTEAFF
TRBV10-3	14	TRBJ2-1	CASKTGAPSNEQFF
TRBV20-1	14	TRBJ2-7	CSARTPGQIYEQYF
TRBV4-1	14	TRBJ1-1	CASRDIAGSTEAFF
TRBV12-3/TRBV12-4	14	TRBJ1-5	CASSLDGTVQPQHF
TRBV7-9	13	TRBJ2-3	CASSLDGRGPQYF
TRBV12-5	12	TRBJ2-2	CASGLARGELFF
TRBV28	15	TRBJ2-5	CASSVLTSGKETQYF
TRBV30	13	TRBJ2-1	CAWSGLSYNEQFF
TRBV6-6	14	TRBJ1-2	CASSYGAANYGYTF
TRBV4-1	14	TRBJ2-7	CASTPDRTRGEQYF
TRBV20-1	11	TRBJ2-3	CSAPRGDTQYF